One and the same sample provided the 28 T cell receptor beta chains below, sequenced in a study of T cell responses to AZD1222 COVID-19 vaccine. The assay was immunoSEQ multiplex PCR, and TCRdb's table has in-frame clones only and misses some. The profile shows about 150,000 clones, 85% to 95% of them singletons. The sequences come from peripheral blood, collected on day 0 of AZD1222 vaccination. The receptors come from an adult in good health.

The chain combines TRBV4-1 with TRBJ1-4, with D perhaps TRBD1 (6 bases). V was pared by 1 base and J by 10 bases, with 13 bases between. This CDR3 has 14 residues. In germline, CDR1 is MGHRA, CDR2 YSYEKL. CDR3 DNA: TGCGCCAGCAGCCAAGGGGACACCGACCGAAAACTGTTTTTT. Translation gives CASSQGDTDRKLFF.

CDR3 loop: CAWSGGQGATNEKLFF. CDR3 DNA: TGTGCCTGGAGTGGAGGACAGGGGGCAACTAATGAAAAACTGTTTTTT. This chain links TRBV30 with TRBJ1-4; 10 bases agree with TRBD1. J lost 0 bases, V lost 1 base, and 2 bases had no gene match. CDR3 length: 16 residues. Germline CDR1 is GTSNPN and CDR2 is SVGIG (reference sequence).

The sample holds one count of this clone. The rearrangement uses TRBV7-9 and TRBJ2-7, with 8 bases aligning to TRBD2. Germline-derived CDR1 and CDR2 are SEHNR and FQNEAQ (reference sequence). This CDR3 has 14 residues. V lost 4 bases and J lost 7; bases outside the gene matches: 9. CDR3 coding DNA: TGTGCCAGCAGCTCCGAGCGGGAGCCGTTAGAGCAGTACTTC. It codes for CASSSEREPLEQYF. Drawing the rest from reference TRBV7-9 and TRBJ2-7, the complete variable domain is DTGVSQNPRHKITKRGQNVTFRCDPISEHNRLYWYRQTLGQGPEFLTYFQNEAQLEKSRLLSDRFSAERPKGSFSTLEIQRTEQGDSAMYLCASSSEREPLEQYFGPGTRLTVT.

The chain employs TRBV2 and TRBJ2-5; 7 positions match TRBD1. The germline CDR1 and CDR2 sequences are SNHLY and FYNNEI. The CDR3 is 15 residues long. V shed 1 base, J shed 3 bases, and the junction held 5 bases outside the gene matches. The CDR3 DNA reads TGTGCCAGCAGTGAAGTGAGGGGACAGAAAGAGACCCAGTACTTC. It is translated as CASSEVRGQKETQYF. Full variable domain (remainder filled in from reference TRBV2 and TRBJ2-5): EPEVTQTPSHQVTQMGQEVILRCVPISNHLYFYWYRQILGQKVEFLVSFYNNEISEKSEIFDDQFSVERPDGSNFTLKIRSTKLEDSAMYFCASSEVRGQKETQYFGPGTRLLVL.

The chain employs TRBV10-2 and TRBJ2-3; D not certain. CDR1 is WSHSY and CDR2 is SAAADI in the germline V gene. The V end lost 5 bases, the J end lost 4 bases, and 4 bases lay between the germline ends. CDR3 length equals 11 residues. CDR3: CASSSADTQYF. The CDR3 DNA sequence: TGCGCCAGCAGTAGTGCAGATACGCAGTATTTT.

The J gene is TRBJ2-7, the V gene TRBV7-2; TRBD1 matches 9 bases. Trimming cost V 5 bases and J 1 base; bases outside gene matches: 6. Germline values: CDR1 SGHTA, CDR2 FQGNSA. The CDR3 is made up of 15 amino acids. The CDR3 reads CASSPVGQGSYEQYF. CDR3 nucleotides: TGTGCCAGCAGCCCAGTGGGACAGGGATCCTACGAGCAGTACTTC.

This chain uses TRBV3-1 (or the pseudogene TRBV3-2) with TRBJ1-1, with D perhaps TRBD1 (6 bases). This CDR3 region has 15 residues. Germline V gives CDR1 LGHDT, CDR2 YNNKEL (reference sequence). With 1 base removed from V and 4 bases from J, the gap between germline ends came to 13 bases. The CDR3 reads CASSQGRQGTTEAFF. CDR3 nucleotides: TGTGCCAGCAGCCAAGGGAGGCAGGGGACCACTGAAGCTTTCTTT.

The chain uses TRBV19 and TRBJ1-1; 8 bases are shared with TRBD1. Germline V gives CDR1 LNHDA, CDR2 SQIVND (reference sequence). Trimming at V came to 6 bases and at J to 2 bases, leaving 8 bases not matched to a gene. This CDR3 is 15 amino acids long. The CDR3 DNA sequence: TGTGCCAGTAGATCCCAGACAGGGGATAACACTGAAGCTTTCTTT. Its protein product is CASRSQTGDNTEAFF. The full variable domain, its missing parts supplied by reference TRBV19 and TRBJ1-1, is DGGITQSPKYLFRKEGQNVTLSCEQNLNHDAMYWYRQDPGQGLRLIYYSQIVNDFQKGDIAEGYSVSREKKESFPLTVTSAQKNPTAFYLCASRSQTGDNTEAFFGQGTRLTVV.

This CDR3 reads CASSLEGWNEQFF. The CDR3 DNA reads as TGTGCCAGCAGCCTCGAGGGGTGGAATGAGCAGTTCTTC. The V call is TRBV11-2, the J call TRBJ2-1; tentatively, D is TRBD1 or TRBD2 (5 bases each). V was pared by 5 bases and J by 7 bases, with 12 bases between. The CDR3 has 13 amino acids. Germline V gene data show CDR1 as SGHAT and CDR2 as FQNNGV.

V gene TRBV19 combines with J gene TRBJ1-6, with 7 bases aligning to TRBD1. CDR3 length: 14 residues. Unmatched junction bases numbered 7, after V lost 8 bases and J lost 6 bases. Germline-derived CDR1 and CDR2 are LNHDA and SQIVND (reference sequence). CDR3 sequence reads: CASWQGVSNSPLHF. Written as DNA, the CDR3 is TGTGCCAGTTGGCAGGGGGTCTCTAATTCACCCCTCCACTTT.

The table lists this clone with a count of one. V and J are TRBV2 and TRBJ1-2; the D is unclear. Germline V gene lookup returns CDR1 SNHLY and CDR2 FYNNEI. The CDR3 extends over 12 amino acids. Trimming removed 4 bases from V and 2 bases from J, with 5 bases in between. The CDR3 coding sequence is TGTGCCAGCAGTGCACGGAACTATGGCTACACCTTC. Translating it yields CASSARNYGYTF.

A word on this clone: The sample carries other DNA sequences with the same CDR3. The chain combines TRBV6-1 with TRBJ2-1; TRBD2 aligns across 10 bases. Germline V gene lookup returns CDR1 MNHNS and CDR2 SASEGT. This CDR3 comprises 15 residues. The junction had 1 base not matched to a gene; V was cut back by 1 base and J by 4 bases. CDR3 sequence (DNA): TGTGCCAGCAGTGAAGAAGCGGGGGGGTACAATGAGCAGTTCTTC. Amino acid sequence: CASSEEAGGYNEQFF.

The V gene is TRBV5-1, the J gene TRBJ2-7; TRBD1 is a possible D gene (5 bases). The CDR3 sequence is 16 residues long. V was cut by 2 bases and J by 0 bases, with 15 bases left in between. Germline V CDR1 and CDR2: SGHRS, YFSETQ. Here the CDR3 DNA reads TGCGCCAGCAGCTTTGGGGCAGCGAGGAGCTCCTACGAGCAGTACTTC. This codes for CASSFGAARSSYEQYF.

This clone appeared once. The chain has TRBV5-4 and TRBJ2-3, with 13 bases lining up with TRBD2. Unmatched junction bases numbered 3, after V lost 4 bases and J lost 1 base. This CDR3 has 16 amino acids. Germline CDR1 and CDR2: SGHNT and YYREEE (reference sequence). CDR3: CASSTSGGARTDTQYF. The CDR3 nucleotides are TGTGCCAGCAGCACTAGCGGGGGGGCCCGCACAGATACGCAGTATTTT.

This clone was detected ten times or more. The rearrangement joins TRBV10-3 to TRBJ1-3, with D tentatively TRBD1 (6 bases). Germline V gene data show CDR1 as ENHRY and CDR2 as SYGVKD. The CDR3 length is 17 residues. Trimming pared 3 bases from V and 1 base from J, leaving 16 bases between. Here the CDR3 DNA reads TGTGCCATCAGTGATAGGGGAACAGGGAATTCTGGAAACACCATATATTTT. The encoded protein is CAISDRGTGNSGNTIYF.

The chain is built from TRBV7-9 and TRBJ2-5, with TRBD2 as a possible D gene (5 bases). The germline V and J ends were trimmed by 6 bases and 2 bases, with 13 bases remaining between them. This CDR3 is built from 14 residues. From germline, CDR1 is SEHNR and CDR2 FQNEAQ (reference sequence). The chain's CDR3 is CASRVAGKQETQYF. The CDR3, as DNA: TGTGCCAGCAGAGTAGCCGGGAAGCAAGAGACCCAGTACTTC.

V gene TRBV11-2 combines with J gene TRBJ1-3; D unresolved. Trimming removed 0 bases from V and 4 bases from J, with 7 bases in between. This CDR3 has 14 residues. Germline V gene sequence: CDR1 SGHAT, CDR2 FQNNGV. The CDR3: CASSLEPSGNTIYF. The DNA of the CDR3 is TGTGCCAGCAGCTTAGAGCCATCCGGAAACACCATATATTTT.

This clone showed up just once. The V gene is TRBV3-1 (or the pseudogene TRBV3-2), the J gene TRBJ2-3, with 11 nucleotides matching TRBD2. The trim removed 1 base at V and 4 bases at J, leaving 1 base unmatched. Germline V gene sequence: CDR1 LGHDT, CDR2 YNNKEL (reference sequence). The CDR3 totals 15 residues. This CDR3 reads CASSQGTSGPDTQYF. The CDR3 DNA follows: TGTGCCAGCAGCCAAGGGACTAGCGGGCCAGATACGCAGTATTTT.

The rearrangement uses TRBV6-4 and TRBJ2-7; D possibly corresponds to TRBD1 (6 bases). The CDR3 runs 13 residues. Germline V CDR1 and CDR2: MRHNA, SNTAGT. Trimming pared 3 bases from V and 0 bases from J, leaving 6 bases between. The CDR3 region has the DNA TGTGCCAGCAGTGAGGGGGCCTCCTACGAGCAGTACTTC. It is translated as CASSEGASYEQYF.

This clone was recorded a few times. V gene TRBV7-2 combines with J gene TRBJ1-2, with TRBD1 matching over 7 bases. Germline V CDR1 and CDR2: SGHTA, FQGNSA. The CDR3 runs 17 residues. After removal of 2 bases from V and 4 bases from J, the junction contained 13 bases not matched to a gene. DNA for the CDR3: TGTGCCAGCAGCTTATTCCGGGACAGACGTGTGAGCTATGGCTACACCTTC. Translation gives CASSLFRDRRVSYGYTF. The full variable domain, with the rest looked up from reference TRBV7-2 and TRBJ1-2, is GAGVSQSPSNKVTEKGKDVELRCDPISGHTALYWYRQSLGQGLEFLIYFQGNSAPDKSGLPSDRFSAERTGGSVSTLTIQRTQQEDSAVYLCASSLFRDRRVSYGYTFGSGTRLTVV.

The chain has TRBV4-2 and TRBJ2-3, with D hard to call. The CDR3 runs 14 residues. The germline V and J ends were trimmed by 6 bases and 1 base, with 11 bases remaining between them. Germline V lookup: CDR1 LGHNA, CDR2 YNFKEQ. The CDR3 DNA follows: TGTGCCAGCAGACAGCTCGAGGGCACAGATACGCAGTATTTT. The encoded protein is CASRQLEGTDTQYF.

CDR3 coding DNA: TGCAGTGCTAGTCCCCTAGCGGGAGCGAATGAGCAGTTCTTC. It specifies CSASPLAGANEQFF. The chain joins TRBV20-1 to TRBJ2-1; 10 nucleotides line up with TRBD2. Germline V gene data show CDR1 as DFQATT and CDR2 as SNEGSKA (reference sequence). V dropped 3 bases and J dropped 7; count of bases not matched to a gene: 6. CDR3 length: 14 residues.

The chain is built from TRBV6-5 and TRBJ1-5, with D unresolved. Between the trimmed V and J ends, which lost 6 bases and 6 bases, there was a span of 12 bases. The CDR3 has 13 amino acids. Germline lookup yields CDR1 MNHEY and CDR2 SVGAGI. Here the CDR3 DNA reads TGTGCCAGCAGCCCCGATGGGGTTCAGCCCCAGCATTTT. Translating it yields CASSPDGVQPQHF.

The genes are TRBV11-2 and TRBJ1-2; D might be TRBD1 (6 bases). Germline V CDR1 and CDR2: SGHAT, FQNNGV. The germline V and J ends were trimmed by 5 bases and 5 bases, with 21 bases remaining between them. The CDR3 loop spans 16 amino acids. CDR3 nucleotide sequence: TGTGCCAGCAGCCTCCCTTGGGGACAAACCAAATATGGCTACACCTTC. Its translation is CASSLPWGQTKYGYTF.

The chain has TRBV5-1 and TRBJ2-7; 11 nucleotides line up with TRBD2. Germline V CDR1 and CDR2: SGHRS, YFSETQ. V trimming: 0 bases; J trimming: 0 bases; junction bases outside the gene matches: 8. The CDR3 covers 18 residues. The CDR3 protein is CASSLDGSGRAGSYEQYF. The CDR3 DNA reads TGCGCCAGCAGCTTGGATGGTAGCGGGAGGGCCGGCTCCTACGAGCAGTACTTC. The whole variable domain, filled in from reference TRBV5-1 and TRBJ2-7, reads KAGVTQTPRYLIKTRGQQVTLSCSPISGHRSVSWYQQTPGQGLQFLFEYFSETQRNKGNFPGRFSGRQFSNSRSEMNVSTLELGDSALYLCASSLDGSGRAGSYEQYFGPGTRLTVT.

The chain employs TRBV5-3 and TRBJ2-5, with unresolved D. TRBV5-3 qualifies as an ORF whose function is uncertain. The CDR3 runs 12 residues. V was cut by 2 bases and J by 5 bases, with 7 bases left in between. The CDR3 sequence is CARSLGSETQYF. The CDR3 region has the DNA TGTGCCAGAAGCTTAGGTTCCGAGACCCAGTACTTC.

The chain uses TRBV5-1 and TRBJ1-1; D may be TRBD1 (5 bases). In germline, CDR1 is SGHRS, CDR2 YFSETQ. The CDR3 loop spans 14 amino acids. The ends were cut back, 0 bases at V and 2 bases at J, with 8 bases in the middle. The CDR3 loop reads CASSLGQTNTEAFF. DNA for the CDR3: TGCGCCAGCAGCTTGGGACAGACCAACACTGAAGCTTTCTTT.

The V gene is TRBV5-4, the J gene TRBJ2-1; 10 bases match TRBD2. Germline assignment: CDR1 SGHNT and CDR2 YYREEE (reference sequence). The V gene end was trimmed by 3 bases and the J gene end by 6 bases; junction bases not matched to a gene: 3. This CDR3 spans 14 amino acids. The CDR3 region has the DNA TGTGCCAGCAGCTACCAGCGGGGGGGCAATGAGCAGTTCTTC. Its translation: CASSYQRGGNEQFF. The full variable domain, completed using reference TRBV5-4 and TRBJ2-1, is ETGVTQSPTHLIKTRGQQVTLRCSSQSGHNTVSWYQQALGQGPQFIFQYYREEENGRGNFPPRFSGLQFPNYSSELNVNALELDDSALYLCASSYQRGGNEQFFGPGTRLTVL.